This note documents a single T cell receptor (beta chain) sequence. The source of the sample is a study of long-term antiretroviral therapy in people with HIV. Sequencing relied on immunoSEQ assay v3.0, run at survey level. Sequencing was directed toward 40,000-50,000 T-cell genomes in each sample. Data came from immunoSEQ multiplex PCR; TCRdb stores just in-frame clones and leaves some out. In the table there are approximately 35,000 clones, roughly 79% of which are singletons. The CDR3 spans 16 residues. Germline-derived CDR1 and CDR2 are SEHNR and FQNEAQ (reference sequence). V was pared by 1 base and J by 5 bases, with 14 bases between.

The receptor comes from a woman aged 50 to 65 with HIV. The specimen comprised unsorted PBMCs, sampled 3.1 years after starting antiretroviral therapy. The chain has TRBV7-9 and TRBJ2-2; a possible D gene is TRBD2 (6 bases). The CDR3 spells CASSLGAGRRTGELFF. The CDR3, as DNA: TGTGCCAGCAGCTTAGGTGCGGGGCGTCGGACCGGGGAGCTGTTTTTT.